The 32 T cell receptor beta chains below all came from one sample that was sequenced in a study of blood T cell repertoires in COVID-19. Data came from immunoSEQ multiplex PCR; TCRdb stores just in-frame clones and leaves some out. The sample lists about 200,000 clones; 65% to 85% were seen once. The specimen was PBMCs or T cells enriched from blood (not recorded which). The receptor set was obtained from a man aged 40-49 years who had recovered from COVID-19.

This clone was counted a few times. Additional DNA sequences in this sample encode the identical CDR3. The V call is TRBV28, the J call TRBJ2-7, with TRBD2 as a possible D gene (6 bases). V was trimmed by 6 bases and J by 10 bases, leaving 13 bases between them. The CDR3 is 11 residues long. CDR1 and CDR2 (germline): MDHEN, SYDVKM. The CDR3 sequence is CASSLSGEQYF. DNA of the CDR3: TGTGCCAGCAGCCTTAGCGGCGAACAGTACTTC.

This rearrangement joins TRBV4-1 to TRBJ1-5; D call uncertain. The V end was cut by 2 bases, the J end by 2 bases, with 10 bases between. Germline-derived CDR1 and CDR2 are MGHRA and YSYEKL. This CDR3 is 15 amino acids long. The CDR3 region has the DNA TGCGCCAGCAGCCAAACCACCCAGGGCAATCAGCCCCAGCATTTT. It yields the protein CASSQTTQGNQPQHF.

As to this clone: The same CDR3 arises from other DNA sequences in this sample as well. The chain has TRBV19 and TRBJ1-2, with 7 bases lining up with TRBD1. V shed 3 bases, J shed 5 bases, and the junction held 0 bases outside the gene matches. Germline lookup yields CDR1 LNHDA and CDR2 SQIVND (reference sequence). The CDR3 is made up of 12 amino acids. This CDR3 reads CASSMTGYGYTF. CDR3 in DNA: TGTGCCAGTAGTATGACAGGGTATGGCTACACCTTC.

The chain couples TRBV4-1 to TRBJ2-4; D is unclear. Trimming pared 1 base from V and 8 bases from J, leaving 15 bases between. Germline values: CDR1 MGHRA, CDR2 YSYEKL. The CDR3 totals 15 residues. The CDR3 DNA reads as TGCGCCAGCAGCCAAGCCGTAGAGGTTTGGGACATTCAGTACTTC. Translation gives CASSQAVEVWDIQYF.

The chain employs TRBV6-5 and TRBJ2-1, with 8 bases that match TRBD2. V was pared by 1 base and J by 10 bases, with 9 bases of the junction left unmatched. The CDR3 loop spans 15 amino acids. Germline loops: CDR1 MNHEY, CDR2 SVGAGI. The CDR3 DNA reads TGTGCCAGCAGTTACTGGACGGGGGGGCTTCGAGAGCAGTTCTTC. Its translation is CASSYWTGGLREQFF.

V usage is TRBV28 and J usage is TRBJ1-2, with unresolved D. V lost 7 bases to trimming and J lost 0 bases, with 9 bases between them. From germline, CDR1 is MDHEN and CDR2 SYDVKM. CDR3 length equals 13 residues. The CDR3 sequence: CASNARANYGYTF. CDR3 bases: TGTGCCAGCAACGCACGGGCTAACTATGGCTACACCTTC.

This clone was observed a handful of times. The sample holds other DNA sequences that translate to the same CDR3. The chain employs TRBV5-1 and TRBJ1-4; 7 bases match TRBD1. V gave up 4 bases and J gave up 1 base; unmatched junction bases: 4. CDR1 SGHRS and CDR2 YFSETQ come from the germline V gene. The CDR3 length is 15 residues. The CDR3 loop is CASSLNRGTNEKLFF. The DNA of the CDR3 is TGCGCCAGCAGCCTAAACAGGGGAACTAATGAAAAACTGTTTTTT.

This clone was counted a single time. This chain joins TRBV29-1 and TRBJ1-2; tentatively, D is TRBD1 (5 bases). Trimming took 2 bases from V and 8 from J, leaving 12 bases between them. The V gene's germline CDR1 is SQVTM and CDR2 ANQGSEA. The CDR3 covers 12 residues. This chain's CDR3 is CSVERGYGGYTF. The DNA of the CDR3 is TGCAGCGTTGAAAGGGGATATGGGGGCTACACCTTC.

The chain is built from TRBV28 and TRBJ2-7; 9 positions agree with TRBD2. CDR1 and CDR2 (germline): MDHEN, SYDVKM. Trimming at V came to 2 bases and at J to 6 bases, leaving 8 bases not matched to a gene. The CDR3 totals 15 residues. The CDR3 bases are TGTGCCAGCAGTTTACCGGGACTAGCTAAGGGCGAGCAGTACTTC. It yields the protein CASSLPGLAKGEQYF.

The CDR3 region is CASSIFKSSYNSPLHF. The CDR3 nucleotides are TGTGCCAGTAGTATCTTCAAGAGCTCCTATAATTCACCCCTCCACTTT. This chain links TRBV19 with TRBJ1-6; D remains ambiguous. CDR1 and CDR2 from the germline V gene are LNHDA and SQIVND (reference sequence). The CDR3 contains 16 residues. The V gene lost 3 bases and the J gene lost 0 bases, with 9 bases spanning the gap.

The V and J genes are TRBV28 and TRBJ2-1, with D possibly TRBD1 on 6 matching bases. V lost 5 bases, J lost 4 bases, and 15 bases lay in between. CDR1 and CDR2 from the germline V gene are MDHEN and SYDVKM. This CDR3 has 15 residues. The CDR3 DNA reads TGTGCCAGCAGTATTTCGGACAGACTGTACAATGAGCAGTTCTTC. Protein sequence: CASSISDRLYNEQFF.

The rearrangement links TRBV19 to TRBJ1-2, with D perhaps TRBD1 (6 bases). This CDR3 comprises 13 residues. V dropped 8 bases and J dropped 4 bases, with 14 bases sitting between them. Germline V gene data show CDR1 as LNHDA and CDR2 as SQIVND (reference sequence). The CDR3 loop is CASGTGSIYGYTF. CDR3 DNA sequence: TGTGCCAGTGGAACAGGGAGCATCTATGGCTACACCTTC.

The rearrangement uses TRBV15 and TRBJ2-7; 7 nucleotides match TRBD2. The CDR3 has 13 residues. V was pared by 1 base and J by 9 bases, with 6 bases of the junction left unmatched. Looked up from germline, CDR1 is LNHNV and CDR2 is YYDKDF (reference sequence). In DNA form, the CDR3 reads TGTGCCACCAGCAGAGCGGGGGGAGGGGTGCAGTACTTC. Protein product: CATSRAGGGVQYF.

The chain links TRBV5-4 to TRBJ2-2; 8 bases are a match to TRBD1. The CDR3 consists of 15 residues. CDR1 and CDR2 (germline): SGHNT, YYREEE (reference sequence). The V gene end was trimmed by 4 bases and the J gene end by 6 bases; junction bases not matched to a gene: 8. The CDR3 sequence: CASSPGTGVAGELFF. CDR3 DNA sequence: TGTGCCAGCAGCCCCGGGACAGGAGTCGCCGGGGAGCTGTTTTTT.

The chain combines TRBV5-1 with TRBJ2-7; perhaps TRBD2 as D (5 bases). The CDR3 is made up of 15 amino acids. The V end was cut by 0 bases, the J end by 0 bases, with 10 bases between. Germline CDR1 and CDR2: SGHRS and YFSETQ. CDR3 amino acids: CASSLATAGSYEQYF. DNA of the CDR3: TGCGCCAGCAGCTTGGCCACGGCGGGCTCCTACGAGCAGTACTTC.

V and J are TRBV15 and TRBJ2-2, with D hard to call. The CDR3 runs to 14 residues. Germline V gene lookup returns CDR1 LNHNV and CDR2 YYDKDF (reference sequence). V was pared by 0 bases and J by 6 bases, with 8 bases between. CDR3 protein: CATSRDRSSGELFF. CDR3 sequence (DNA): TGTGCCACCAGCAGAGATAGAAGTTCCGGGGAGCTGTTTTTT.

V is TRBV6-6 and J is TRBJ1-3; 7 bases are shared with TRBD1. CDR3 length: 15 amino acids. Germline V gene data show CDR1 as MNHNY and CDR2 as SVGAGI (reference sequence). Trimming took 2 bases from V and 0 from J; bases not matched to a gene: 1. The CDR3 nucleotides read TGTGCCAGCAGTTACGGGGACAGCTCTGGAAACACCATATATTTT. It codes for CASSYGDSSGNTIYF.

This sequence joins TRBV4-1 and TRBJ1-2; 12 bases are a match to TRBD1. Germline CDR1 MGHRA, CDR2 YSYEKL. CDR3 length: 16 amino acids. Losses at the gene ends were 5 bases for V and 3 bases for J; bases not matched to a gene: 7. Written as DNA, the CDR3 is TGCGCCAGCAGCGGGGACAGGGGGCGGATTGACTATGGCTACACCTTC. The encoded protein is CASSGDRGRIDYGYTF.

The chain couples TRBV11-1 to TRBJ2-3; 8 bases fit TRBD2. Germline CDR1 reads SGHAT; CDR2 reads FQDESV (reference sequence). J lost 6 bases, V lost 5 bases, and 7 bases had no gene match. This CDR3 comprises 14 residues. The CDR3 reads CASSPIAGRDTQYF. The CDR3 nucleotides are TGTGCCAGCAGCCCTATAGCGGGGCGTGATACGCAGTATTTT.

The rearrangement uses TRBV2 and TRBJ1-1; possible D gene TRBD1, 5 bases. CDR1 is SNHLY, CDR2 FYNNEI, per germline. Trimming took 7 bases from V and 6 from J, leaving 15 bases between them. This CDR3 contains 13 residues. The CDR3 DNA reads as TGTGCCAGCACCCGGGGGTTGAGTGCTGAAGCTTTCTTT. Protein sequence: CASTRGLSAEAFF.

Here the CDR3 reads CASSSHRGGGNTIYF. For the CDR3, the DNA is TGCGCCAGCAGCTCCCACAGGGGAGGTGGAAACACCATATATTTT. The chain has TRBV4-1 and TRBJ1-3, with 7 bases identical to TRBD1. Losses at the gene ends were 5 bases for V and 3 bases for J; bases not matched to a gene: 7. CDR3 length equals 15 residues. The germline V gene encodes CDR1 MGHRA and CDR2 YSYEKL.

The chain is built from TRBV7-2 and TRBJ2-1; D is ambiguous. CDR3 length: 14 residues. In germline, CDR1 is SGHTA, CDR2 FQGNSA. V lost 1 base to trimming and J lost 4 bases, with 8 bases between them. The CDR3 loop reads CASSLGQTYNEQFF. Here the CDR3 DNA reads TGTGCCAGCAGCTTAGGCCAGACATACAATGAGCAGTTCTTC.

This chain uses TRBV11-2 with TRBJ1-2; no firm D call. The CDR3 spans 14 residues. CDR1 is SGHAT, CDR2 FQNNGV, per germline. V lost 0 bases and J 4 bases, leaving 9 bases between the germline ends. The CDR3 DNA reads TGTGCCAGCAGCTTAGATACCAGATCCTATGGCTACACCTTC. It is translated as CASSLDTRSYGYTF. Together with reference TRBV11-2 and TRBJ1-2, the CDR3 gives the full variable domain: EAGVAQSPRYKIIEKRQSVAFWCNPISGHATLYWYQQILGQGPKLLIQFQNNGVVDDSQLPKDRFSAERLKGVDSTLKIQPAKLEDSAVYLCASSLDTRSYGYTFGSGTRLTVV.

J is TRBJ1-2 and V is TRBV29-1, with D possibly matching TRBD1 (6 bases). This CDR3 contains 15 residues. Germline CDR1 reads SQVTM; CDR2 reads ANQGSEA. V shed 6 bases and J shed 2 bases, with 19 bases lying between them. The CDR3 region has the DNA TGCAGCGTGCGGAAGACAGGACAGTTAAACTATGGCTACACCTTC. It encodes CSVRKTGQLNYGYTF.

This chain links TRBV6-2 or TRBV6-3 with TRBJ2-7, with D possibly matching TRBD1 (5 bases). V lost 2 bases to trimming and J lost 0 bases, with 11 bases between them. There are 15 residues in the CDR3. Germline CDR1 reads MNHEY; CDR2 reads SVGEGT. In nucleotides, the CDR3 is TGTGCCAGCAGTTACACAGGTTCACCCTCCTACGAGCAGTACTTC. This translates into CASSYTGSPSYEQYF.

The chain uses TRBV24-1 and TRBJ2-1, with 8 bases lining up with TRBD1. The CDR3 consists of 17 residues. V gave up 4 bases and J gave up 0 bases; unmatched junction bases: 7. CDR1 and CDR2 from the germline V gene are KGHDR and SFDVKD. The CDR3: CATSERTGSGSYNEQFF. The DNA of the CDR3 is TGTGCCACCAGTGAAAGGACAGGGTCGGGCTCCTACAATGAGCAGTTCTTC.

The chain has TRBV4-1 and TRBJ1-2; 9 nucleotides align to TRBD1. The CDR3 extends over 17 amino acids. Trimming removed 4 bases from V and 1 base from J; junction bases left unmatched: 10. The germline V gene has CDR1 MGHRA and CDR2 YSYEKL. Here the CDR3 DNA reads TGCGCCAGCAGCCCCTGGACAGGGGACGTTATTAACTATGGCTACACCTTC. Its translation is CASSPWTGDVINYGYTF.

The rearrangement uses TRBV5-4 and TRBJ1-2; D is unresolved. The CDR3 length is 15 residues. Germline V gene data show CDR1 as SGHNT and CDR2 as YYREEE (reference sequence). Trimming pared 1 base from V and 6 bases from J, leaving 16 bases between. In nucleotides, the CDR3 is TGTGCCAGCAGCTTGCAAGGACTACCTCCGAATGGCTACACCTTC. As protein: CASSLQGLPPNGYTF.

The chain is built from TRBV30 and TRBJ2-5, with D possibly matching TRBD1 (5 bases). V was cut by 0 bases and J by 2 bases, with 7 bases left in between. This CDR3 is 13 amino acids long. Germline values: CDR1 GTSNPN, CDR2 SVGIG (reference sequence). The CDR3 nucleotides read TGTGCCTGGAGTGTCAGGGCTCAAGAGACCCAGTACTTC. Encoded protein: CAWSVRAQETQYF.

V usage is TRBV4-3 and J usage is TRBJ2-7; 9 bases line up with TRBD1. Trimming cost V 3 bases and J 6 bases; bases outside gene matches: 9. Germline V lookup: CDR1 LGHNA, CDR2 YSLEER. The CDR3 is 15 residues long. CDR3 sequence reads: CASSQAPGQGGEQYF. In DNA form, the CDR3 reads TGCGCCAGCAGCCAGGCCCCGGGACAGGGAGGCGAGCAGTACTTC.

This chain joins TRBV5-1 and TRBJ1-2; D remains unclear. Trimming took off 4 bases at V and 8 bases at J, with 12 bases between the two ends. Germline V lookup: CDR1 SGHRS, CDR2 YFSETQ. The CDR3 covers 12 residues. The CDR3 DNA follows: TGCGCCAGCAGCGAGGGAGGTCAGGGCTACACCTTC. This sequence encodes CASSEGGQGYTF.

This clone was recorded once. The rearrangement joins TRBV6-5 to TRBJ2-7; TRBD1 agrees at 11 bases. CDR1 is MNHEY, CDR2 SVGAGI, per germline. CDR3 length: 15 amino acids. V lost 2 bases and J lost 5; bases outside the gene matches: 5. CDR3 residues: CASSYTRTGGHEQYF. The CDR3 nucleotides are TGTGCCAGCAGTTACACTCGGACAGGGGGCCACGAGCAGTACTTC.